Each of the 26 T cell receptor beta chains below was sequenced from the same sample in a study of response to subunit inactivated influenza vaccine. TCRdb re-called the RT-PCR reads through MiXCR, storing one row per CDR3 protein. The sample includes approximately 520,000 distinct CDR3 sequences, 15% to 20% of them seen just once. Sequencing was performed on CD4+ T cells sorted from PBMCs, taken 23 months after vaccination. These TCRs come from a man between 45 and 75 years old who received an inactivated influenza vaccine.

The table lists this clonotype with many counts. V gene TRBV28 combines with J gene TRBJ2-7; either TRBD1 or TRBD2 may fit D (5 bases each). Trimming took 8 bases from V and 3 from J, leaving 23 bases between them. The CDR3 runs to 16 residues. CDR1 is MDHEN and CDR2 is SYDVKM in the germline V gene. CDR3 DNA: TGTGCCAGCCCTTTCGGGGCAGAACCCTTTTTCTACGAGCAGTACTTC. It yields the protein CASPFGAEPFFYEQYF.

This clonotype was recorded a few times. The CDR3 reads CASSLTASNQPQHF. The CDR3 DNA is TGTGCCAGCAGTTTGACAGCTAGCAATCAGCCCCAGCATTTT. The V gene is TRBV6-5, the J gene TRBJ1-5; D possibly corresponds to TRBD1 (5 bases). Germline V gene lookup returns CDR1 MNHEY and CDR2 SVGAGI. The CDR3 spans 14 residues. The V end lost 4 bases, the J end lost 0 bases, and 7 bases lay between the germline ends.

This clonotype was detected only a few times. The V and J genes are TRBV7-9 and TRBJ1-5; D is ambiguous. Germline V gene sequence: CDR1 SEHNR, CDR2 FQNEAQ (reference sequence). The CDR3 runs 14 residues. With 3 bases removed from V and 3 bases from J, the gap between germline ends came to 9 bases. CDR3 sequence (DNA): TGTGCCAGCAGCTTTCGGCAGGACAATCAGCCCCAGCATTTT. Translating it yields CASSFRQDNQPQHF.

This chain connects TRBV28 to TRBJ2-5; D might be TRBD1 (5 bases). The CDR3 runs to 16 residues. CDR1 MDHEN and CDR2 SYDVKM come from the germline V gene. V was pared by 8 bases and J by 2 bases, with 21 bases between. CDR3 bases: TGTGCCAGCCACTCCCCAGGGCAGGGCACACAAGAGACCCAGTACTTC. Protein sequence: CASHSPGQGTQETQYF.

The CDR3 bases are TGCGCCAGCAGCCCGGCGGCCGGGACAGGGCTCTACGAGCAGTACTTC. Translating it yields CASSPAAGTGLYEQYF. The chain employs TRBV5-1 and TRBJ2-7, with 9 bases identical to TRBD1. This CDR3 comprises 16 residues. V was clipped by 4 bases and J by 3 bases; unmatched bases: 11. Germline CDR1 reads SGHRS; CDR2 reads YFSETQ.

This clonotype turned up a few times. This chain connects TRBV29-1 to TRBJ2-1, with 7 bases matching TRBD1. Germline CDR1 and CDR2: SQVTM and ANQGSEA. The V and J ends lost 3 bases and 6 bases, in that order; junction bases with no gene match: 8. The CDR3 totals 14 residues. The CDR3 sequence: CSVDVRAGGNEQFF. In DNA, the CDR3 is TGCAGCGTTGATGTTCGTGCAGGGGGCAATGAGCAGTTCTTC.

This clonotype occurred a few times. The chain joins TRBV6-1 to TRBJ1-4, with a possible D match to TRBD1 (5 bases). Deletions cut 5 bases from V and 2 bases from J, with 15 bases between. The CDR3 consists of 16 residues. Per the germline V gene, CDR1 is MNHNS and CDR2 is SASEGT. CDR3 region: CASSIRARGTNEKLFF. For the CDR3, the DNA is TGTGCCAGCAGTATCCGTGCCCGGGGGACTAATGAAAAACTGTTTTTT.

This CDR3 reads CASSIGGGGNQPQHF. In nucleotides, the CDR3 is TGTGCCAGTAGTATAGGCGGCGGCGGCAATCAGCCCCAGCATTTT. This sequence joins TRBV19 and TRBJ1-5; no firm D call. The CDR3 runs to 15 residues. The V gene's germline CDR1 is LNHDA and CDR2 SQIVND (reference sequence). Trimming stripped 1 base from V and 2 bases from J, with 9 bases between.

This CDR3 is CSARGDVGTDNSPLHF. The CDR3 region has the DNA TGCAGTGCTAGAGGAGATGTAGGGACCGATAATTCACCCCTCCACTTT. This sequence joins TRBV20-1 and TRBJ1-6; weak D call: TRBD1 (5 bases). V shed 1 base and J shed 5 bases, with 15 bases lying between them. The CDR3 has 16 residues. Germline loops: CDR1 DFQATT, CDR2 SNEGSKA (reference sequence).

Here the CDR3 reads CASSLGPSGQETQYF. Here the CDR3 DNA reads TGTGCCAGCAGTTTAGGCCCTAGCGGGCAAGAGACCCAGTACTTC. The chain has TRBV12-3 or TRBV12-4 and TRBJ2-5, with TRBD2 identical over 8 bases. The CDR3 spans 15 residues. The ends lost 1 base at V and 2 bases at J; junction bases unmatched: 3.

This clonotype has just a few counts. The DNA for the CDR3 is TGCAGTGCTAGGATACTAGCGGAGTTCAATGAGCAGTTCTTC. Its translation is CSARILAEFNEQFF. The V gene is TRBV20-1, the J gene TRBJ2-1; 8 bases map to TRBD2. CDR3 length equals 14 residues. V shed 3 bases and J 6 bases; nucleotides not matched to a gene: 7. CDR1 is DFQATT, CDR2 SNEGSKA, per germline (reference sequence).

This clonotype was recorded many times. The V gene is TRBV29-1, the J gene TRBJ2-1; the match to TRBD1 covers 9 bases. Trimming removed 6 bases from V and 1 base from J; junction bases left unmatched: 7. Germline values: CDR1 SQVTM, CDR2 ANQGSEA. This CDR3 is 15 amino acids long. CDR3 nucleotides: TGCAGCGTCGCCTTTGGGACAGGGTCCTACAATGAGCAGTTCTTC. Its translation: CSVAFGTGSYNEQFF.

This clonotype was seen repeatedly, ten times or more. The chain couples TRBV5-1 to TRBJ1-5, with D perhaps TRBD1 (5 bases). The V gene lost 2 bases and the J gene lost 4 bases, with 10 bases spanning the gap. There are 14 residues in the CDR3. Germline-derived CDR1 and CDR2 are SGHRS and YFSETQ. CDR3 bases: TGCGCCAGCAGCTTAAGACAGCTAAATCAGCCCCAGCATTTT. Amino acids: CASSLRQLNQPQHF.

The chain carries TRBV4-2 and TRBJ1-1; the D is unclear. The germline V gene encodes CDR1 LGHNA and CDR2 YNFKEQ. The CDR3 has 17 residues. Trimming stripped 3 bases from V and 1 base from J, with 18 bases between. The CDR3 sequence is CASSQSVGSGWNTEAFF. The DNA of the CDR3 is TGTGCCAGCAGCCAGAGCGTGGGGTCCGGTTGGAACACTGAAGCTTTCTTT.

The V call is TRBV5-8, the J call TRBJ2-5, with TRBD1 matching 7 bases. J was trimmed by 3 bases and V by 0 bases; bases with no gene match: 5. The CDR3 is made up of 15 amino acids. Germline V gene sequence: CDR1 SGHTS, CDR2 YDEGEE. The CDR3 loop is CASSLGTGREETQYF. CDR3 nucleotides: TGTGCCAGCAGCTTGGGGACAGGTCGAGAAGAGACCCAGTACTTC.

This clonotype has more than one count but fewer than ten. This chain links TRBV10-3 with TRBJ1-5; D gene uncertain. Trimming left V 3 bases short and J 2 bases short, with 8 bases between. The CDR3 runs 14 residues. The germline V gene has CDR1 ENHRY and CDR2 SYGVKD. CDR3 amino acids: CAISEGWGNQPQHF. The CDR3, as DNA: TGTGCCATCAGTGAAGGGTGGGGCAATCAGCCCCAGCATTTT.

This clonotype was counted a few times. The chain recombines TRBV20-1 with TRBJ1-5; D may be TRBD1 (5 bases). This CDR3 contains 14 residues. Germline CDR1 is DFQATT and CDR2 is SNEGSKA (reference sequence). V was cut by 5 bases and J by 6 bases, with 17 bases left in between. The CDR3 is CSAARGTLGQPQHF. The CDR3 DNA is TGCAGTGCTGCCCGCGGGACCTTAGGTCAGCCCCAGCATTTT.

This clonotype has ten or more counts. The J gene is TRBJ2-1, the V gene TRBV15; no reliable D call. Germline CDR1 is LNHNV and CDR2 is YYDKDF (reference sequence). Trimming cost V 0 bases and J 10 bases, with 10 bases left between them. This CDR3 region has 13 residues. CDR3 sequence: CATSREGPGEQFF. CDR3 DNA: TGTGCCACCAGCAGAGAGGGCCCCGGAGAGCAGTTCTTC.

This clonotype has just a few counts. The chain employs TRBV14 and TRBJ2-2; TRBD1 matches at 7 bases. This CDR3 is 15 amino acids long. Germline V CDR1 and CDR2: SGHDN, FVKESK. With 4 bases clipped from V and 3 bases from J, the junction kept 5 bases outside the gene matches. The DNA for the CDR3 is TGTGCCAGCAGCCCTCCGGGACAGTACACCGGGGAGCTGTTTTTT. Protein sequence: CASSPPGQYTGELFF.

V usage is TRBV7-2 and J usage is TRBJ1-2; D possibly corresponds to TRBD1 (5 bases). CDR1 and CDR2 (germline): SGHTA, FQGNSA. CDR3 length equals 15 residues. The V end lost 5 bases, the J end lost 0 bases, and 13 bases lay between the germline ends. CDR3 residues: CASSIGTDTNYGYTF. DNA of the CDR3: TGTGCCAGCAGCATTGGGACCGATACTAACTATGGCTACACCTTC.

This clonotype was detected a few times. CDR3 nucleotides: TGTGCCATCAGCATGACAGGGATCAATCAGCCCCAGCATTTT. This translates into CAISMTGINQPQHF. This chain uses TRBV10-3 with TRBJ1-5; 7 bases agree with TRBD1. The germline V gene encodes CDR1 ENHRY and CDR2 SYGVKD. Trimming cost V 6 bases and J 3 bases; bases outside gene matches: 5. CDR3 size: 14 residues.

This clonotype was counted many times. The chain is built from TRBV11-2 and TRBJ2-1; the match to TRBD2 covers 13 bases. Germline CDR1 and CDR2: SGHAT and FQNNGV. The CDR3 extends over 15 amino acids. J gave up 5 bases and V 5 bases, and 3 bases lay outside the gene matches. The CDR3 DNA reads TGTGCCAGCAGCGCCGGGACTAGCGGGAACAATGAGCAGTTCTTC. This codes for CASSAGTSGNNEQFF.

The V call is TRBV29-1, the J call TRBJ2-1; 13 nucleotides match TRBD2. This CDR3 has 14 residues. Germline CDR1 SQVTM, CDR2 ANQGSEA. J lost 9 bases, V lost 4 bases, and 6 bases had no gene match. The CDR3 is CSVATSGRGGEQFF. CDR3 nucleotides: TGCAGCGTTGCTACTAGCGGGAGGGGAGGTGAGCAGTTCTTC.

This clonotype was observed a few times. This chain uses TRBV5-5 with TRBJ2-3; no clear D. V lost 7 bases, J lost 2 bases, and 11 bases lay in between. The length of the CDR3 is 13 residues. CDR1 SGHKS and CDR2 YYEKEE come from the germline V gene (reference sequence). The CDR3 coding sequence is TGTGCCAGCTCAACACCGGACACAGATACGCAGTATTTT. This translates into CASSTPDTDTQYF.

This clonotype was found a few times. The chain links TRBV6-2 or TRBV6-3 to TRBJ2-7; D gene uncertain. Trimming left V 0 bases short and J 2 bases short, with 17 bases between. The length of the CDR3 is 17 residues. CDR1 MNHEY and CDR2 SVGEGT come from the germline V gene. The CDR3 region has the DNA TGTGCCAGCAGTTACTCTTTGGGCGGCCAAGGGCCCTACGAGCAGTACTTC. Amino acids: CASSYSLGGQGPYEQYF.

The table lists this clonotype with a few counts. The chain carries TRBV5-1 and TRBJ2-6; 7 bases line up with TRBD2. V was clipped by 0 bases and J by 4 bases; unmatched bases: 10. There are 18 residues in the CDR3. Germline-derived CDR1 and CDR2 are SGHRS and YFSETQ. The CDR3 reads CASSLGSSGPRGANVLTF. CDR3 bases: TGCGCCAGCAGCTTGGGTTCTAGCGGCCCCAGGGGGGCCAACGTCCTGACTTTC.